This TCR beta chain was identified in a study of cytomegalovirus exposure and HLA in healthy donors. Overall study: Caucasian-associated ancestry cluster membership applied to over 80% of over 350 genotyped donors.

Whole-study findings and limits: Many donors carried some public TCRs, although rarity characterized most TCR sequences. What a later analysis reportedly showed was that an Asian-associated ancestry cluster had fewer N-insertions than the roughly 670-donor mean.

This PCR relied on a set of 60 Vbeta primers and 13 Jbeta primers. Original processing notes: In a later analysis, the count reached approximately 80 million unique TCR beta chains, with 8.5 million to 14 million shared. Some clones are missing from TCRdb's copy, which holds only in-frame ones; the method was immunoSEQ multiplex PCR. V and J calls and clone size are those listed in that table; D and trimming were worked out from the DNA. The sample contains about 100,000 clones, 73% of which appear only once. Per germline, CDR1 MDHEN and CDR2 SYDVKM. The CDR3 has 15 residues. The V gene lost 1 base and the J gene lost 0 bases, with 10 bases spanning the gap. Concerning this clone itself: Its antigen is not identified.

The J gene is TRBJ2-7, the V gene TRBV28, with a tentative D call TRBD1 (5 bases). The sequencing input was PBMCs. The sequence was collected from a middle-aged man in good health and CMV-seronegative. CDR3 DNA: TGTGCCAGCAGTTTATCCAGGGCACGCTCCTACGAGCAGTACTTC. Amino acid sequence: CASSLSRARSYEQYF.